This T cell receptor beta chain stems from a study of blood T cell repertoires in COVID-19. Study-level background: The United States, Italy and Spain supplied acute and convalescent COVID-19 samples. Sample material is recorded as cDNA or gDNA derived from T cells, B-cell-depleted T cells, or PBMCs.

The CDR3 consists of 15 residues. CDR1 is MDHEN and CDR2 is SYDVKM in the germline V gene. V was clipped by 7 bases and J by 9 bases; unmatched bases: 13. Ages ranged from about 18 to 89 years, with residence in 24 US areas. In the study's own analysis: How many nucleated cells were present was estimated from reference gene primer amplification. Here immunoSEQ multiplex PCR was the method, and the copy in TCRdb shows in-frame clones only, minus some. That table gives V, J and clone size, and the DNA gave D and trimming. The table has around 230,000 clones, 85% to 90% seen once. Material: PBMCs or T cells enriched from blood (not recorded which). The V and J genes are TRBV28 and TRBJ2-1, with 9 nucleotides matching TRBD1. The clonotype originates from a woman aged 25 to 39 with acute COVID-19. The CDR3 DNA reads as TGTGCCAGCAAACACCGGGACAGGGTAGTCGGTGAGCAGTTCTTC. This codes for CASKHRDRVVGEQFF.